Shown below are 25 T cell receptor beta chains from a single sample sequenced in a study of early T cells in non-severe SARS-CoV-2 infection. One entry per CDR3 protein results from TCRdb running MiXCR on the 5' RACE reads. The repertoire consists of 36,000 or so distinct CDR3 sequences, with around 3.9% occurring once and the leading ten covering more than 5%. The sample was whole blood. The receptors were sampled from an adult who was a healthcare worker with PCR-confirmed SARS-CoV-2 infection or an uninfected control (not recorded which).

In this sample, this clonotype turned up a few times. J is TRBJ1-1 and V is TRBV5-4; 8 bases are shared with TRBD1. V gave up 4 bases and J gave up 4 bases; unmatched junction bases: 12. CDR1 and CDR2 (germline): SGHNT, YYREEE (reference sequence). CDR3 length: 16 amino acids. CDR3 DNA: TGTGCCAGCAGCGCGACAGGGGCGAAGAGTACCACTGAAGCTTTCTTT. Encoded protein: CASSATGAKSTTEAFF.

This clonotype turned up a few times. The J gene is TRBJ2-5, the V gene TRBV12-3 or TRBV12-4; the D is unclear. The length of the CDR3 is 15 residues. Deletions cut 2 bases from V and 6 bases from J, with 16 bases between. CDR3 sequence reads: CASSLSPGPGKTQYF. Written as DNA, the CDR3 is TGTGCCAGCAGTTTAAGTCCCGGACCAGGAAAGACCCAGTACTTC.

This clonotype was seen repeatedly, ten times or more. This sequence joins TRBV2 and TRBJ2-1, with D perhaps TRBD2 (5 bases). Germline V gene lookup returns CDR1 SNHLY and CDR2 FYNNEI. The CDR3 runs 14 residues. Trimming stripped 2 bases from V and 8 bases from J, with 13 bases between. CDR3 sequence: CASSETLSRDEQFF. Here the CDR3 DNA reads TGTGCCAGCAGTGAAACTCTCTCGCGGGATGAGCAGTTCTTC.

This clonotype showed up many times. This chain connects TRBV7-6 to TRBJ2-1; D perhaps matches TRBD2 (6 bases). There are 16 residues in the CDR3. V gave up 1 base and J gave up 0 bases, with 10 bases separating them. CDR1 is SGHVS and CDR2 is FNYEAQ in the germline V gene. The CDR3 sequence: CASSLVGRGSYNEQFF. CDR3 nucleotide sequence: TGTGCCAGCAGCTTAGTCGGGCGGGGCTCCTACAATGAGCAGTTCTTC.

This clonotype was recorded many times. The chain uses TRBV12-3 or TRBV12-4 and TRBJ1-1, with 8 positions matching TRBD1. V lost 6 bases and J lost 1; bases outside the gene matches: 4. The CDR3 length is 14 residues. CDR3 coding DNA: TGTGCCAGCAGCTGGACAGGGCCGAACACTGAAGCTTTCTTT. It translates to CASSWTGPNTEAFF.

This chain uses TRBV7-9 with TRBJ2-2, with 9 bases identical to TRBD1. The CDR3 is 15 residues long. Unmatched junction bases numbered 3, after V lost 5 bases and J lost 2 bases. Germline loops: CDR1 SEHNR, CDR2 FQNEAQ (reference sequence). CDR3 residues: CASSGTGGNTGELFF. CDR3 sequence (DNA): TGTGCCAGCAGCGGTACAGGGGGCAACACCGGGGAGCTGTTTTTT.

The table lists this clonotype with many counts. The chain uses TRBV14 and TRBJ2-1; 8 bases match TRBD1. Germline lookup yields CDR1 SGHDN and CDR2 FVKESK. This CDR3 contains 15 residues. Losses at the gene ends were 1 base for V and 4 bases for J; bases not matched to a gene: 3. CDR3 DNA sequence: TGTGCCAGCAGCCAAGCCCAGGGGGCTTACAATGAGCAGTTCTTC. This gives the protein CASSQAQGAYNEQFF.

This clonotype was recorded many times. The gene calls are TRBV3-1 and TRBJ2-3; weak D call: TRBD2 (6 bases). Germline CDR1 is LGHDT and CDR2 is YNNKEL (reference sequence). Trimming removed 4 bases at V and 5 bases at J, with 16 bases between. The CDR3 spans 15 residues. CDR3 DNA sequence: TGTGCCAGCAGCCGGGACCGTAGCGGAGTAGATACGCAGTATTTT. This codes for CASSRDRSGVDTQYF.

This clonotype showed up many times. The chain uses TRBV6-5 and TRBJ2-3; D is uncertain. CDR3 length equals 12 residues. Germline CDR1 MNHEY, CDR2 SVGAGI. V was trimmed by 7 bases and J by 0 bases, leaving 5 bases between them. CDR3 region: CASKGSTDTQYF. The DNA for the CDR3 is TGTGCCAGCAAGGGCAGCACAGATACGCAGTATTTT.

This clonotype has a count of ten or more. The V call is TRBV2, the J call TRBJ1-1; TRBD1 is a possible D gene (5 bases). The CDR3 spans 15 residues. V was trimmed by 9 bases and J by 0 bases, leaving 17 bases between them. Per germline, CDR1 SNHLY and CDR2 FYNNEI. As DNA, the CDR3 is TGTGCCAGTCTCATATTGGACATTTTGAACACTGAAGCTTTCTTT. This codes for CASLILDILNTEAFF.

This clonotype was seen more than once but under ten times. V gene TRBV6-5 combines with J gene TRBJ2-7; 10 nucleotides line up with TRBD2. V lost 2 bases and J lost 7; bases outside the gene matches: 11. The CDR3 consists of 16 residues. From germline, CDR1 is MNHEY and CDR2 SVGAGI. The CDR3 DNA follows: TGTGCCAGCAGTTACGATCAAGGACTAGCGGTTTTTGAGCAGTACTTC. Its translation is CASSYDQGLAVFEQYF.

This clonotype was counted at least ten times. The rearrangement joins TRBV4-1 to TRBJ1-6; unclear D gene. Germline V gives CDR1 MGHRA, CDR2 YSYEKL. The CDR3 sequence is 12 residues long. Trimming cost V 2 bases and J 6 bases, with 2 bases left between them. CDR3 DNA sequence: TGCGCCAGCAGCCAACCTAATTCACCCCTCCACTTT. Its protein product is CASSQPNSPLHF.

This clonotype was recorded at least ten times. The chain carries TRBV10-1 and TRBJ2-3; the D is unclear. Germline V gives CDR1 WNHNN, CDR2 SYGVQD (reference sequence). This CDR3 has 13 residues. Deletions cut 3 bases from V and 1 base from J, with 5 bases between. The CDR3 DNA sequence: TGCGCCAGCAGTGAATCAGGCACAGATACGCAGTATTTT. Translating it yields CASSESGTDTQYF.

This clonotype was counted at least ten times. The CDR3 reads CSAPGGIEETQYF. CDR3 DNA: TGCAGTGCCCCCGGCGGGATCGAGGAGACCCAGTACTTC. The chain employs TRBV20-1 and TRBJ2-5; D is possibly TRBD2 (6 bases). There are 13 residues in the CDR3. Trimming left V 6 bases short and J 5 bases short, with 16 bases between. The germline V gene encodes CDR1 DFQATT and CDR2 SNEGSKA (reference sequence).

V gene TRBV14 combines with J gene TRBJ2-1; D unclear. Germline assignment: CDR1 SGHDN and CDR2 FVKESK. The CDR3 length is 12 residues. Deletions cut 1 base from V and 9 bases from J, with 7 bases between. The CDR3 bases are TGTGCCAGCAGCCAAGTTCTGTTTGAGCAGTTCTTC. Translation gives CASSQVLFEQFF. The variable domain in full, completed from reference TRBV14 and TRBJ2-1, reads EAGVTQFPSHSVIEKGQTVTLRCDPISGHDNLYWYRRVMGKEIKFLLHFVKESKQDESGMPNNRFLAERTGGTYSTLKVQPAELEDSGVYFCASSQVLFEQFFGPGTRLTVL.

In this sample, this clonotype turned up many times. The rearrangement uses TRBV18 and TRBJ2-6, with D perhaps matching TRBD1 or TRBD2 (5 bases each). From germline, CDR1 is KGHSH and CDR2 LQKENI. The CDR3 consists of 16 residues. The V end was cut by 2 bases, the J end by 2 bases, with 10 bases between. CDR3 bases: TGTGCCAGCTCACCAGGTGGGACCCCTGGGGCCAACGTCCTGACTTTC. Translation gives CASSPGGTPGANVLTF.

About this clonotype itself: This may be a read error, as it is one base from a much larger clone. This rearrangement joins TRBV7-9 to TRBJ1-1; D is possibly TRBD1 (5 bases). Germline lookup yields CDR1 SEHNR and CDR2 FQNEAQ (reference sequence). The CDR3 has 13 residues. The CDR3 DNA reads TGTGCCAGCAGAGCAGGAGACGGGACTGATGCTTTCTTT. This translates into CASRAGDGTDAFF.

This clonotype came up many times. The rearrangement uses TRBV7-3 and TRBJ2-1; 8 nucleotides agree with TRBD2. Germline loops: CDR1 SGHTA, CDR2 FQGTGA. The CDR3 has 14 residues. Trimming took 10 bases from V and 5 from J; bases not matched to a gene: 10. The CDR3 protein is CATARTSHDNEQFF. CDR3 bases: TGTGCCACAGCAAGGACTAGCCATGACAATGAGCAGTTCTTC.

This clonotype was found many times. V gene TRBV5-1 combines with J gene TRBJ2-1; D is ambiguous. The CDR3 consists of 16 residues. Trimming pared 0 bases from V and 0 bases from J, leaving 10 bases between. The germline gives CDR1 SGHRS, CDR2 YFSETQ. CDR3 loop: CASSLDGESSYNEQFF. The CDR3 DNA follows: TGCGCCAGCAGCTTGGATGGCGAGAGCTCCTACAATGAGCAGTTCTTC.

J is TRBJ2-2 and V is TRBV7-2; maybe TRBD2 (6 bases). This CDR3 comprises 15 residues. Trimming shortened V by 7 bases and J by 9 bases, and 21 bases separated the two germline ends. Germline CDR1 reads SGHTA; CDR2 reads FQGNSA. The CDR3: CASIKRAGTHRELFF. The CDR3 bases are TGTGCCAGCATCAAACGGGCGGGGACCCACCGGGAGCTGTTTTTT.

This clonotype was seen at least ten times. CDR3 amino acids: CASSSRTGAKDTGELFF. The CDR3 nucleotides read TGCGCCAGCAGCTCCAGGACAGGGGCCAAGGACACCGGGGAGCTGTTTTTT. The V and J genes are TRBV5-1 and TRBJ2-2; 9 bases match TRBD1. The CDR3 is 17 residues long. Per germline, CDR1 SGHRS and CDR2 YFSETQ. The trim removed 3 bases at V and 3 bases at J, leaving 9 bases unmatched.

This chain links TRBV7-7 with TRBJ2-5, with 8 bases that match TRBD1. The CDR3 is made up of 14 amino acids. The ends lost 1 base at V and 2 bases at J; junction bases unmatched: 0. Germline V lookup: CDR1 SSHAT, CDR2 FNYEAQ (reference sequence). CDR3 coding DNA: TGTGCCAGCAGCTTAGACAGGGGGCAAGAGACCCAGTACTTC. It translates to CASSLDRGQETQYF.

This clonotype was counted many times. The J gene is TRBJ1-2, the V gene TRBV7-9; the D is unclear. The V gene's germline CDR1 is SEHNR and CDR2 FQNEAQ (reference sequence). Trimming took off 5 bases at V and 3 bases at J, with 4 bases between the two ends. This CDR3 contains 11 residues. The chain's CDR3 is CASSPDYGYTF. The CDR3 DNA reads TGTGCCAGCAGCCCCGACTATGGCTACACCTTC.

This clonotype was seen at least ten times. The chain is built from TRBV29-1 and TRBJ2-5; 8 bases are a match to TRBD1. V shed 5 bases, J shed 5 bases, and the junction held 10 bases outside the gene matches. From germline, CDR1 is SQVTM and CDR2 ANQGSEA. The CDR3 covers 14 residues. CDR3 nucleotide sequence: TGCAGCGTTAAAGGACAGGGCTTGGGGGAGACCCAGTACTTC. Translation: CSVKGQGLGETQYF.

This clonotype has ten or more counts. The rearrangement joins TRBV7-6 to TRBJ2-3, with D possibly TRBD1 on 5 matching bases. The germline V and J ends were trimmed by 5 bases and 9 bases, with 21 bases remaining between them. The CDR3 is 15 residues long. Germline assignment: CDR1 SGHVS and CDR2 FNYEAQ. In DNA, the CDR3 is TGTGCCAGCAGCCCAAATGGGGCGTCGGATGAAACGCAGTATTTT. Its translation: CASSPNGASDETQYF.